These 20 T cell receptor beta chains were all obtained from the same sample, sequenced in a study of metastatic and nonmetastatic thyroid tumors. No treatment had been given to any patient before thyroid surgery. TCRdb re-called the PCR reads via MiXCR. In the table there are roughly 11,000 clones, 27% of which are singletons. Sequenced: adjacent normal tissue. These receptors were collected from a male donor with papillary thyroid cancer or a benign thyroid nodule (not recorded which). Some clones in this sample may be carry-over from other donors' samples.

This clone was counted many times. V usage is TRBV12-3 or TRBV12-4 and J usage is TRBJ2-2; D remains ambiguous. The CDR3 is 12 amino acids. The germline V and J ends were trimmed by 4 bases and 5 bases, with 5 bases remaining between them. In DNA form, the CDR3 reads TGTGCCAGCAGTTATAGGACCGGGGAGCTGTTTTTT. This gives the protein CASSYRTGELFF.

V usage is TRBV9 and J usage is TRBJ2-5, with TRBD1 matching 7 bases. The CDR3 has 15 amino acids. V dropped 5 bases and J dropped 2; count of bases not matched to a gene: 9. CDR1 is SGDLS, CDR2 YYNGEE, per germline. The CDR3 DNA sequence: TGTGCCAGCAGTCCCCTCAGGGGGAGTCAAGAGACCCAGTACTTC. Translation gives CASSPLRGSQETQYF.

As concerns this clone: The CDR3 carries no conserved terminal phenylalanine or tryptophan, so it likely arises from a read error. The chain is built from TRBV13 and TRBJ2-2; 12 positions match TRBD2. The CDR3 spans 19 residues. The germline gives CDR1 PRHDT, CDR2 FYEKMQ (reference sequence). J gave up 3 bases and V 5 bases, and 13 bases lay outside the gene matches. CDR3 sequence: CASSPMKLAGGWHTGELFL. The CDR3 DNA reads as TGTGCCAGCAGCCCAATGAAACTAGCGGGAGGATGGCACACCGGGGAGCTGTTTCTT.

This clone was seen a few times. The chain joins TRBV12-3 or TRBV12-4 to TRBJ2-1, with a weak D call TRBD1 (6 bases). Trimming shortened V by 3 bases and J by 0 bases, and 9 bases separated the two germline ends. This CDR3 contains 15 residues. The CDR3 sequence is CASSFIQGSYNEQFF. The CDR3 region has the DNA TGTGCCAGCAGTTTTATACAGGGCTCCTACAATGAGCAGTTCTTC.

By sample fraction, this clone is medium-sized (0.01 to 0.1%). The CDR3 is CASSFRRVSGELFF. The CDR3 DNA reads as TGTGCCAGCAGCTTCCGACGTGTGAGCGGGGAGCTGTTTTTT. The J gene is TRBJ2-2, the V gene TRBV5-8, with no clear D. V shed 2 bases and J shed 7 bases, with 12 bases lying between them. This CDR3 comprises 14 residues. Looked up from germline, CDR1 is SGHTS and CDR2 is YDEGEE. Combining the CDR3 with reference TRBV5-8 and TRBJ2-2 gives the whole variable domain EAGVTQSPTHLIKTRGQQATLRCSPISGHTSVYWYQQALGLGLQFLLWYDEGEERNRGNFPPRFSGRQFPNYSSELNVNALELEDSALYLCASSFRRVSGELFFGEGSRLTVL.

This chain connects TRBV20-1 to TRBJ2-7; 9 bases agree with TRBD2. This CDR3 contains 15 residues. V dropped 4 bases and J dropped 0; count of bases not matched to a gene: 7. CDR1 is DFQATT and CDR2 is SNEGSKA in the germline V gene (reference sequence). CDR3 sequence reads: CSATGGLASSYEQYF. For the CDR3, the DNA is TGCAGTGCTACTGGAGGACTAGCGAGCTCCTACGAGCAGTACTTC.

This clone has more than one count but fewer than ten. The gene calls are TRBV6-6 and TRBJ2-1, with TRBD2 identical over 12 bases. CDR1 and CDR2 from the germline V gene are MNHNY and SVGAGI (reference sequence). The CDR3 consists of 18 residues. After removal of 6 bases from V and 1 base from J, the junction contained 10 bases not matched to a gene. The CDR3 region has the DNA TGTGCCAGCAGCCATCCGACTAGCGGGAGTACTTCCTACAATGAGCAGTTCTTC. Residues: CASSHPTSGSTSYNEQFF.

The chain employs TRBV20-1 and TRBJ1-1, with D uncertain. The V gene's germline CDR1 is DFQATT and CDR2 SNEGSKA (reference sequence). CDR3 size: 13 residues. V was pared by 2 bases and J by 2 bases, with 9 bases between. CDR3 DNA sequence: TGCAGTGCTAGAAGTCATCCAAACACTGAAGCTTTCTTT. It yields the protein CSARSHPNTEAFF.

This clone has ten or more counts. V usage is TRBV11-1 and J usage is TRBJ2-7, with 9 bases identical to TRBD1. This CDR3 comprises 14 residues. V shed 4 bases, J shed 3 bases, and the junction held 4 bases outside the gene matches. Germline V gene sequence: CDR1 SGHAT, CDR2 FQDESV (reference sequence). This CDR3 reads CASSSGTGYYEQYF. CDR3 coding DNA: TGTGCCAGCAGCTCCGGGACAGGGTACTACGAGCAGTACTTC.

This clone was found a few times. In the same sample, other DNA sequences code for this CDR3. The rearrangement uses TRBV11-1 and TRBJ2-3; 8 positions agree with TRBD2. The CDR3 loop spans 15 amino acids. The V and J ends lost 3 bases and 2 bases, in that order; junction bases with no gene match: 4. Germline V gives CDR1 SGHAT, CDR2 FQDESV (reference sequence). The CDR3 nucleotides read TGTGCCAGCAGCTTGAGCGGGAGAGACACAGATACGCAGTATTTT. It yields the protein CASSLSGRDTDTQYF.

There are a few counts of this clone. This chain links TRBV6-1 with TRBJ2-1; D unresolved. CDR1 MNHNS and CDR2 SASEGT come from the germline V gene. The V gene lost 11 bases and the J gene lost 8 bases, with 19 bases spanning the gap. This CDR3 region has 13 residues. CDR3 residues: CAAADTSGHEQFF. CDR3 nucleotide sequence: TGTGCCGCAGCTGATACAAGTGGCCATGAGCAGTTCTTC.

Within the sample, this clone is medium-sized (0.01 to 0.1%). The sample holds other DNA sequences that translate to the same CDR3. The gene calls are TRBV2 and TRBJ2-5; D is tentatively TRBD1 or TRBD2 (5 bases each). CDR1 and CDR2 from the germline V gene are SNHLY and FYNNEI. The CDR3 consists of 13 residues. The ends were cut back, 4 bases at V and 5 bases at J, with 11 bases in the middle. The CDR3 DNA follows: TGTGCCAGCAGTGTTGGGGGTTTGGAGACCCAGTACTTC. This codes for CASSVGGLETQYF.

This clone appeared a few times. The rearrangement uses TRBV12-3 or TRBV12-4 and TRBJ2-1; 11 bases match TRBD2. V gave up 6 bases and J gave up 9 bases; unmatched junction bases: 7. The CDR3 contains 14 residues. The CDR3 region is CASSYSGGVSEQFF. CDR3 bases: TGTGCCAGCAGCTATAGCGGGGGGGTCTCTGAGCAGTTCTTC.

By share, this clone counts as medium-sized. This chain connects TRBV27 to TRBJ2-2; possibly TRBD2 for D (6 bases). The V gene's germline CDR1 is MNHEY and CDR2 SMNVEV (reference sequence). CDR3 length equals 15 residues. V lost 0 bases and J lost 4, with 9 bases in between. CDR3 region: CASSLSGGGTGELFF. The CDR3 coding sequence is TGTGCCAGCAGTTTATCGGGGGGAGGCACCGGGGAGCTGTTTTTT.

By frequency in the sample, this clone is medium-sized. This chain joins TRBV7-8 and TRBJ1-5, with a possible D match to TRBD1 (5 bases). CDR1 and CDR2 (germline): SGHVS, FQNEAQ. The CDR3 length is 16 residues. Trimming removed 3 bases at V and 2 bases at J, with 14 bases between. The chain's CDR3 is CASSFGGDLRNQPQHF. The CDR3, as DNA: TGTGCCAGCAGCTTTGGGGGGGATCTACGCAATCAGCCCCAGCATTTT.

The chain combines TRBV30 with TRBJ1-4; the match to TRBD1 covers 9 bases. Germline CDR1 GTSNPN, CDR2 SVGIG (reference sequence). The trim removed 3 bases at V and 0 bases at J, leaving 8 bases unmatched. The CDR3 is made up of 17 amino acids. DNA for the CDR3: TGTGCCTGGAGAGCTGGGACAGGGTATACAACTAATGAAAAACTGTTTTTT. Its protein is CAWRAGTGYTTNEKLFF.

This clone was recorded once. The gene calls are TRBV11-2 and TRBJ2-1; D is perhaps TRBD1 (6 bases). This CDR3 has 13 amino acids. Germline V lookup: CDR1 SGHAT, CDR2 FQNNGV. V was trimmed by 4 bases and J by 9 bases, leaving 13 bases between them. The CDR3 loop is CASSSGELGEQFF. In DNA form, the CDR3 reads TGTGCCAGCAGCTCAGGGGAGTTGGGTGAGCAGTTCTTC.

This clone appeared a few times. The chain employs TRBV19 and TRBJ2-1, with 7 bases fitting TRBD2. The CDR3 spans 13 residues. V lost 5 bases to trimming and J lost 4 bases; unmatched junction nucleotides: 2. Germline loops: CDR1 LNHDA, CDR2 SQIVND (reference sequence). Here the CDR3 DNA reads TGTGCCAGTAGTCTAGCGGCGTACAATGAGCAGTTCTTC. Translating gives CASSLAAYNEQFF.

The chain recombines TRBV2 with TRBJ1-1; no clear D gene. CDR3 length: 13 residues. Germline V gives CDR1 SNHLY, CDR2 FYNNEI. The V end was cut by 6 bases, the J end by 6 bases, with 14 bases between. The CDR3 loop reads CASRQRWGAEAFF. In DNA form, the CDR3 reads TGTGCCAGCAGGCAACGATGGGGAGCTGAAGCTTTCTTT.

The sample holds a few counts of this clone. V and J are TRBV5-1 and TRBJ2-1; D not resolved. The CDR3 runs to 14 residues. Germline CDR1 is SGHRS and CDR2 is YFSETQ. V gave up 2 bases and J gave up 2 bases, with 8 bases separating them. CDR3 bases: TGCGCCAGCAGCTTAGATGGGGCCTACAATGAGCAGTTCTTC. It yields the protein CASSLDGAYNEQFF.